The clone carrying this TCR beta chain occurred many times. The antigen is undetermined. The CDR3 runs 13 residues. J was trimmed by 1 base and V by 6 bases; bases with no gene match: 6. The V gene's germline CDR1 is SQVTM and CDR2 ANQGSEA. TCRdb analysed the PCR reads with MiXCR anew, one entry per CDR3 protein. The data hold approximately 40,000 distinct CDR3 sequences, with more than 20% observed a single time. These data come from a study of molecular identifiers for immune sequencing clone quantification. General study points: Effector cells kept over 98% of their molecules in clones above 20 RNA copies, while naive cells kept under 1% there.

This rearrangement joins TRBV29-1 to TRBJ2-7; 7 bases match TRBD1. What was sequenced was naive CD8+ T cells from blood, with Jurkat cell RNA spiked in. Subset in this sample: FACS-sorted CD8+CD4-CCR7+CD45RA+ naive T cells. The TCR comes from a human donor in good health. Some libraries in this study had Jurkat cell RNA spiked in. The CDR3 here is CSVVNRGSYEQYF. The CDR3 DNA sequence: TGCAGCGTCGTCAACAGGGGTTCCTACGAGCAGTACTTC.